The 4 T cell receptor beta chains listed next were all sequenced from one sample in a study of post-analysis software for immune sequencing data. Unique-molecular-identifier-tagged TCR beta cDNA libraries were used. TCRdb ran MiXCR on the PCR reads and lists one entry per CDR3 protein. The sample includes hundreds of thousands of distinct CDR3 sequences, approximately 59% of them seen just once. These receptors' antigens are unknown. Findings and limits, study-wide: In patients, TRBV5-6, TRBV5-1 and TRBV20-1 belonged to five TRBV segments found more frequently than in controls.

Sequenced material: blood. Receptor source: a girl aged 2-10 years with multiple sclerosis.

The V and J genes are TRBV3-1 and TRBJ2-1; no reliable D call. This CDR3 is built from 15 residues. V was shortened by 4 bases and J by 4 bases, with 14 bases between the two germline ends. Germline assignment: CDR1 LGHDT and CDR2 YNNKEL (reference sequence). CDR3 nucleotides: TGTGCCAGCAGCCGTCGACCCCGCTCTTACAATGAGCAGTTCTTC. Translating it yields CASSRRPRSYNEQFF.

This clonotype has just a few counts. This sequence joins TRBV12-3 or TRBV12-4 and TRBJ2-1; the match to TRBD2 covers 8 bases. V lost 4 bases and J lost 9; bases outside the gene matches: 11. The CDR3 is made up of 15 amino acids. The CDR3 protein is CASSSAGGRSSEQFF. The CDR3 DNA reads as TGTGCCAGCAGTTCCGCGGGGGGCCGTAGCAGTGAGCAGTTCTTC.

This rearrangement joins TRBV9 to TRBJ2-5; D is perhaps TRBD1 or TRBD2 (5 bases each). Germline CDR1 and CDR2: SGDLS and YYNGEE. The CDR3 has 14 residues. V lost 4 bases, J lost 5 bases, and 15 bases lay in between. The CDR3 reads CASSPGTVGETQYF. CDR3 DNA: TGTGCCAGCAGCCCCGGGACCGTTGGCGAGACCCAGTACTTC. The variable domain in full, completed from reference TRBV9 and TRBJ2-5, reads DSGVTQTPKHLITATGQRVTLRCSPRSGDLSVYWYQQSLDQGLQFLIQYYNGEERAKGNILERFSAQQFPDLHSELNLSSLELGDSALYFCASSPGTVGETQYFGPGTRLLVL.

This clonotype was seen a handful of times. V usage is TRBV27 and J usage is TRBJ2-7, with D perhaps matching TRBD1 (6 bases). Germline CDR1 and CDR2: MNHEY and SMNVEV (reference sequence). The CDR3 sequence is 14 residues long. The ends were cut back, 2 bases at V and 3 bases at J, with 11 bases in the middle. The CDR3 reads CASSLSGRGYEQYF. The CDR3 DNA sequence: TGTGCCAGCAGTTTAAGCGGCAGGGGCTACGAGCAGTACTTC.